Presented here are 15 T cell receptor beta chains from one specimen sequenced in a study of T-cell reconstitution after alpha-beta-depleted transplantation in children. The TCRbeta library was prepared with unique molecular identifiers. One entry per CDR3 protein, called by TCRdb with MiXCR from the PCR reads. This table has 480,000 or so distinct CDR3 sequences, roughly a tenth appearing once. Source: PBMCs, taken before TCRalphabeta/CD19-depleted stem cell transplant. These TCRs come from a child aged 2-15 years with inherited bone marrow failure, due to receive a stem cell transplant.

This clonotype was seen at least ten times. V usage is TRBV12-3 or TRBV12-4 and J usage is TRBJ2-7, with 14 bases lining up with TRBD2. With V trimmed by 5 bases and J by 5 bases, 5 bases remained unmatched. The CDR3 is 15 amino acids. CDR3 amino acids: CASSQLGLAGDEQYF. The CDR3 region has the DNA TGTGCCAGCAGTCAGCTGGGACTAGCGGGAGACGAGCAGTACTTC.

In its sample, this clonotype is medium-sized. This sequence joins TRBV5-5 and TRBJ2-7; 12 bases are a match to TRBD2. V was pared by 1 base and J by 2 bases, with 4 bases of the junction left unmatched. The CDR3 loop spans 16 amino acids. Germline lookup yields CDR1 SGHKS and CDR2 YYEKEE (reference sequence). The DNA for the CDR3 is TGTGCCAGCAGCTTGCGGGCTAGCGGGAGGGCCTACGAGCAGTACTTC. This codes for CASSLRASGRAYEQYF.

Notes on this clonotype: This may stem from a read error, because a much larger clone lies one nucleotide away. V is TRBV20-1 and J is TRBJ2-1, with 9 bases matching TRBD2. This CDR3 contains 14 residues. The germline CDR1 and CDR2 sequences are DFQATT and SNEGSKA (reference sequence). In nucleotides, the CDR3 is TGCAGTGCGGCCGGGACTAGCCTCTACAATGACCAGTTCTTC. Translating gives CSAAGTSLYNDQFF.

The chain links TRBV4-1 to TRBJ2-2; 7 nucleotides line up with TRBD2. CDR3 length: 17 amino acids. Unmatched junction bases numbered 13, after V lost 8 bases and J lost 1 base. Germline loops: CDR1 MGHRA, CDR2 YSYEKL. The CDR3 loop reads CASRYLSGAMNTGELFF. CDR3 nucleotides: TGCGCCAGCCGATATCTGAGCGGGGCTATGAACACCGGGGAGCTGTTTTTT.

As to this clonotype: The germline gene is not matched at one end of the junction; a read error may be the cause. The chain joins TRBV7-9 to TRBJ2-7; TRBD2 aligns across 12 bases. The CDR3 has 17 residues. Per germline, CDR1 SEHNR and CDR2 FQNEAQ (reference sequence). The DNA of the CDR3 is TGTGCCATCAGCTCAACCGAACCGGGGACTAGCGGGTACGAGCAGTACTTC. This sequence encodes CAISSTEPGTSGYEQYF.

This clonotype has a count of ten or more. The V call is TRBV3-1, the J call TRBJ2-7; D perhaps matches TRBD2 (6 bases). Germline CDR1 and CDR2: LGHDT and YNNKEL (reference sequence). This CDR3 region has 20 residues. Trimming removed 4 bases at V and 3 bases at J, with 31 bases between. DNA for the CDR3: TGTGCCAGCAGCCTGGGTCGGGGCGGGGCTACCTTAATGGAGGTCTACGAGCAGTACTTC. Residues: CASSLGRGGATLMEVYEQYF.

This clonotype has a count of ten or more. V usage is TRBV20-1 and J usage is TRBJ1-5, with D unresolved. The CDR3 has 13 residues. V shed 3 bases and J shed 0 bases, with 6 bases lying between them. Germline V gene sequence: CDR1 DFQATT, CDR2 SNEGSKA (reference sequence). The CDR3 coding sequence is TGCAGTGCTAGGGAGGGTAGCAATCAGCCCCAGCATTTT. Protein product: CSAREGSNQPQHF.

This clonotype was seen only once. J is TRBJ2-7 and V is TRBV28; 10 bases line up with TRBD2. The J segment lost 5 bases and the V segment lost 5 bases, leaving 6 bases of the junction unmatched. CDR1 is MDHEN and CDR2 is SYDVKM in the germline V gene. CDR3 length equals 14 residues. As DNA, the CDR3 is TGTGCCAGCAGTCGGACTAGCGGACCCCACGAGCAGTACTTC. As protein: CASSRTSGPHEQYF.

In its sample, this clonotype was seen many times. The chain recombines TRBV7-2 with TRBJ2-1; weak D call: TRBD2 (6 bases). The V end was cut by 1 base, the J end by 0 bases, with 13 bases between. The length of the CDR3 is 17 residues. The V gene's germline CDR1 is SGHTA and CDR2 FQGNSA. CDR3 DNA: TGTGCCAGCAGCTTAGTCAGACTAGTTAGCTCCTACAATGAGCAGTTCTTC. Translating it yields CASSLVRLVSSYNEQFF.

This clonotype was counted once. This chain joins TRBV27 and TRBJ2-3; D is ambiguous. V lost 3 bases to trimming and J lost 0 bases, with 16 bases between them. This CDR3 contains 17 residues. Germline assignment: CDR1 MNHEY and CDR2 SMNVEV (reference sequence). DNA of the CDR3: TGTGCCAGCAGTTTCCACATTACCCCTTCTAGCACAGATACGCAGTATTTT. It translates to CASSFHITPSSTDTQYF.

The chain links TRBV5-4 to TRBJ1-1; 7 bases line up with TRBD1. V shed 3 bases, J shed 8 bases, and the junction held 7 bases outside the gene matches. The CDR3 extends over 13 amino acids. The germline CDR1 and CDR2 sequences are SGHNT and YYREEE (reference sequence). CDR3 protein: CASSSIGTDEAFF. In DNA form, the CDR3 reads TGTGCCAGCAGCTCTATCGGGACAGACGAAGCTTTCTTT.

There are many counts of this clonotype. This sequence joins TRBV4-1 and TRBJ2-7; D is uncertain. V lost 0 bases and J lost 1, with 10 bases in between. The germline CDR1 and CDR2 sequences are MGHRA and YSYEKL. The CDR3 has 15 amino acids. Here the CDR3 DNA reads TGCGCCAGCAGCCAAGATCCGGGTATTTCCTACGAGCAGTACTTC. Residues: CASSQDPGISYEQYF.

This clonotype appeared many times. The chain couples TRBV5-1 to TRBJ1-1, with no clear D. This CDR3 comprises 14 residues. V was pared by 0 bases and J by 0 bases, with 6 bases between. From germline, CDR1 is SGHRS and CDR2 YFSETQ. The CDR3 region has the DNA TGCGCCAGCAGCTTGGTAGGTTTGAACACTGAAGCTTTCTTT. Translated, it gives CASSLVGLNTEAFF.

This clonotype was recorded many times. The genes are TRBV11-2 and TRBJ2-3; 8 nucleotides line up with TRBD2. The CDR3 is 15 residues long. The V and J ends lost 4 bases and 4 bases, in that order; junction bases with no gene match: 7. The germline V gene has CDR1 SGHAT and CDR2 FQNNGV. The CDR3 spells CASSSRGRGADTQYF. Here the CDR3 DNA reads TGTGCCAGCAGCTCGAGAGGGCGGGGGGCAGATACGCAGTATTTT.

This clonotype was counted ten times or more. V and J are TRBV5-1 and TRBJ2-1; TRBD2 agrees at 7 bases. Trimming took 0 bases from V and 11 from J; bases not matched to a gene: 5. This CDR3 spans 13 amino acids. Germline-derived CDR1 and CDR2 are SGHRS and YFSETQ. CDR3 bases: TGCGCCAGCAGCTTGGAGGGGAGGGGCAAGCAGTTCTTC. It yields the protein CASSLEGRGKQFF. The full variable domain, its missing parts supplied by reference TRBV5-1 and TRBJ2-1, is KAGVTQTPRYLIKTRGQQVTLSCSPISGHRSVSWYQQTPGQGLQFLFEYFSETQRNKGNFPGRFSGRQFSNSRSEMNVSTLELGDSALYLCASSLEGRGKQFFGPGTRLTVL.